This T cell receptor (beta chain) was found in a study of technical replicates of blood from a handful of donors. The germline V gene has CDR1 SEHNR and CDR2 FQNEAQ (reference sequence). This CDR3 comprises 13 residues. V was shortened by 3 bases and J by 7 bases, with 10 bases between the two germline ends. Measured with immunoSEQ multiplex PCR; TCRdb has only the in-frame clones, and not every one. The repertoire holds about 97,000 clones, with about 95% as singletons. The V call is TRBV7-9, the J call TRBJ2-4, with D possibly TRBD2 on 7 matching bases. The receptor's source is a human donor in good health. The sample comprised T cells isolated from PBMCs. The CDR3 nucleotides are TGTGCCAGCAGCTTGGGGGGGGCGAACATTCAGTACTTC. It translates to CASSLGGANIQYF.